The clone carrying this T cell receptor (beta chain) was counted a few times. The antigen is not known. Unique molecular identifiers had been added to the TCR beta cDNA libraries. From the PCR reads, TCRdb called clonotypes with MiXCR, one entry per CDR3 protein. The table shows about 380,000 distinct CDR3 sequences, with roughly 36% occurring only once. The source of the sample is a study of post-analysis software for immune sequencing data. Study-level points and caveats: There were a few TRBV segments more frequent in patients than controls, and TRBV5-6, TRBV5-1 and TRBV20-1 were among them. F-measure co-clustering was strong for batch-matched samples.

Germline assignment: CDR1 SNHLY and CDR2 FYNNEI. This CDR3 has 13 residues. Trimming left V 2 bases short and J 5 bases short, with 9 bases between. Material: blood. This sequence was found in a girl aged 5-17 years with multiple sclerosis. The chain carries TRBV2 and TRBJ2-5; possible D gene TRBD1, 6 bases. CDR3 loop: CASSEQGLETQYF. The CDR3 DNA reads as TGTGCCAGCAGTGAACAGGGGCTTGAGACCCAGTACTTC.